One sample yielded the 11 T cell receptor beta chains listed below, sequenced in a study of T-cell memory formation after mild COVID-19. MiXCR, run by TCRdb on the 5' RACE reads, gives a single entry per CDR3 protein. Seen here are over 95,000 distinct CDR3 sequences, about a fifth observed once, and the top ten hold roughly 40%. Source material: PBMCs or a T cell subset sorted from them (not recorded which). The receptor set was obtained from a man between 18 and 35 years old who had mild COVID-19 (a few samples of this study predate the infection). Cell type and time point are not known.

In nucleotides, the CDR3 is TGTGCCAGCAGCCAAGAATGGGGAGGAGATACGCAGTATTTT. This sequence encodes CASSQEWGGDTQYF. The genes are TRBV4-2 and TRBJ2-3; weak D call: TRBD2 (6 bases). The V and J ends lost 0 bases and 5 bases respectively, with 9 bases between them. Germline V lookup: CDR1 LGHNA, CDR2 YNFKEQ. CDR3 length: 14 amino acids.

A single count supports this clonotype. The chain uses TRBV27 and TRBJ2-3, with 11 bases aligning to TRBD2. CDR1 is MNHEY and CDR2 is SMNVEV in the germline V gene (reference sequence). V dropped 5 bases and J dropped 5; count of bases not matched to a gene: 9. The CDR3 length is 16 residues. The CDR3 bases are TGTGCCAGCAGTCCCCCGACTAGCGGGGCGAAAGATACGCAGTATTTT. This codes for CASSPPTSGAKDTQYF.

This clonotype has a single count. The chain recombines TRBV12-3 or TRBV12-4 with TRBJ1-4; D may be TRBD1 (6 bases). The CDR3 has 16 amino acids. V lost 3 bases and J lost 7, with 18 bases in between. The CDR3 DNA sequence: TGTGCCAGCAGTTTGGGTTACGGGAAGACAGGTGAAAAACTGTTTTTT. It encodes CASSLGYGKTGEKLFF.

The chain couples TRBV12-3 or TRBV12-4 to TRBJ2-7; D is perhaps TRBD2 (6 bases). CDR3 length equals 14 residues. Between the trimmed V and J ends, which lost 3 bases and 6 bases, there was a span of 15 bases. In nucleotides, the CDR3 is TGTGCCAGCAGTTTTCGCGGGGCGGTTGGCGAGCAGTACTTC. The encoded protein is CASSFRGAVGEQYF.

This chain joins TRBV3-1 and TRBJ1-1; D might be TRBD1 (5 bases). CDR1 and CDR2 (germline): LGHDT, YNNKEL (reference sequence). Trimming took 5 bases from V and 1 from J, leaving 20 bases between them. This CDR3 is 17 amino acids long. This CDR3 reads CASSSSRGEEGNTEAFF. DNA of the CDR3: TGTGCCAGCAGCTCGTCCCGAGGGGAAGAGGGGAACACTGAAGCTTTCTTT. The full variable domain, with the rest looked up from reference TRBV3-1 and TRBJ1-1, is DTAVSQTPKYLVTQMGNDKSIKCEQNLGHDTMYWYKQDSKKFLKIMFSYNNKELIINETVPNRFSPKSPDKAHLNLHINSLELGDSAVYFCASSSSRGEEGNTEAFFGQGTRLTVV.

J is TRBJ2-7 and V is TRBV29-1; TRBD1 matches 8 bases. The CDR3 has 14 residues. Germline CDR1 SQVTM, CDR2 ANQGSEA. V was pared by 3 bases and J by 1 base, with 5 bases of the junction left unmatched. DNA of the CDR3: TGCAGCGTTGATGGACAGGGTGAGTCCTACGAGCAGTACTTC. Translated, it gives CSVDGQGESYEQYF.

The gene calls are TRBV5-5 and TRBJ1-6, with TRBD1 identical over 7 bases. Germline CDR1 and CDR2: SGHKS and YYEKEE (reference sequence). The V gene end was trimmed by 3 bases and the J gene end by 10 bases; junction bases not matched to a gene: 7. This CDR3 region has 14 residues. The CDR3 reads CASSSRDSRSPLHF. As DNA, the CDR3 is TGTGCCAGCAGCTCCCGGGACAGCCGCTCACCCCTCCACTTT.

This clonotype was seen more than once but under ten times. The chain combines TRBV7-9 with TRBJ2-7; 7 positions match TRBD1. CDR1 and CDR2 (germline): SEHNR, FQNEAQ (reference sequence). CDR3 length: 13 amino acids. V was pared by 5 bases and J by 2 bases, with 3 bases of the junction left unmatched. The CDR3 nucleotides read TGTGCCAGCAGCGGAGGACAGGCCTACGAGCAGTACTTC. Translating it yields CASSGGQAYEQYF.

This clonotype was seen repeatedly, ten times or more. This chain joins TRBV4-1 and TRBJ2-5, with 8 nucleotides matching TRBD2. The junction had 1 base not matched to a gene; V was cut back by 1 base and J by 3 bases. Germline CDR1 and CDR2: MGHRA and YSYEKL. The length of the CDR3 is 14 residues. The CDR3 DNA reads TGCGCCAGCAGCCAAGCACTAGCGGAAGAGACCCAGTACTTC. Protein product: CASSQALAEETQYF.

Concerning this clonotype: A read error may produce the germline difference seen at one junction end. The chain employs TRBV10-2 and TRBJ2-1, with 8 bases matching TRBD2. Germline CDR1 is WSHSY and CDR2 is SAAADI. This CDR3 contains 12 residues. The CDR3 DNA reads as TGCGCCAGCAGGTATACGAGCGGGGGCCACCTCTTC. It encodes CASRYTSGGHLF.

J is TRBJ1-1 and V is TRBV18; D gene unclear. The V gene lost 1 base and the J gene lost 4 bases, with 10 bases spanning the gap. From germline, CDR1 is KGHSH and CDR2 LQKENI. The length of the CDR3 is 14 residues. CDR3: CASSPLSRGTEAFF. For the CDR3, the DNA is TGTGCCAGCTCACCACTCAGTCGGGGCACTGAAGCTTTCTTT.